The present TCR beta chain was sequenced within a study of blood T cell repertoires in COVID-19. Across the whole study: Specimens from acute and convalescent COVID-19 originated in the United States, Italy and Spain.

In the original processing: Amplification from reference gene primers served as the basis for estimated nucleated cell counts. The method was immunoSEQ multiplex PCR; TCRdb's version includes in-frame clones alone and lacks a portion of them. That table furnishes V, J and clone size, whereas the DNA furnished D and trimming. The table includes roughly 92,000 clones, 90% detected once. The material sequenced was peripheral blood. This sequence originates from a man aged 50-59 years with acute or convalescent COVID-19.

This CDR3 reads CASSYSRTNPYGYTF. In DNA, the CDR3 is TGTGCCAGCAGTTACTCGAGGACAAACCCATATGGCTACACCTTC. This chain uses TRBV6-5 with TRBJ1-2, with D perhaps matching TRBD1 (5 bases). CDR3 length: 15 amino acids. From germline, CDR1 is MNHEY and CDR2 SVGAGI. V gave up 0 bases and J gave up 5 bases, with 13 bases separating them.